Sequencing of this T cell receptor (beta chain) was carried out in a study of technical replicates of blood from a handful of donors. Some clones are missing from TCRdb's copy, which holds only in-frame ones; the method was immunoSEQ multiplex PCR. The sample comprises about 83,000 clones, 92% of which are singletons, and about 0.27% rests with the top ten. Unmatched junction bases numbered 7, after V lost 1 base and J lost 5 bases. The CDR3 contains 16 residues. The germline V gene has CDR1 SGHNT and CDR2 YENEEA. The rearrangement joins TRBV11-3 to TRBJ2-2; 7 nucleotides agree with TRBD1. The sample was T cells isolated from PBMCs. The sequence came from a human donor in good health. CDR3 amino acids: CASSLGDRVGTGELFF. For the CDR3, the DNA is TGTGCCAGCAGCTTAGGCGACAGGGTCGGTACCGGGGAGCTGTTTTTT.